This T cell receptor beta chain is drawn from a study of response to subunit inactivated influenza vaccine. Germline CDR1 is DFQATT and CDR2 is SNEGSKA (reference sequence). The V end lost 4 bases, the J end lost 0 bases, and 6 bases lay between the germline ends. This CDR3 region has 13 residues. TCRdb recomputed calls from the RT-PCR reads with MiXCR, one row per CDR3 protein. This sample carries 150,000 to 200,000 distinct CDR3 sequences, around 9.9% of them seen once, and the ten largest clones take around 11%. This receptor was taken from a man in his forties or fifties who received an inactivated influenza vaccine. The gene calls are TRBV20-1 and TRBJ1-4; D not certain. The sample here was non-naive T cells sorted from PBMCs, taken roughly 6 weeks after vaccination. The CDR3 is CSAKYATNEKLFF. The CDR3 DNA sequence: TGCAGTGCTAAATATGCAACTAATGAAAAACTGTTTTTT.